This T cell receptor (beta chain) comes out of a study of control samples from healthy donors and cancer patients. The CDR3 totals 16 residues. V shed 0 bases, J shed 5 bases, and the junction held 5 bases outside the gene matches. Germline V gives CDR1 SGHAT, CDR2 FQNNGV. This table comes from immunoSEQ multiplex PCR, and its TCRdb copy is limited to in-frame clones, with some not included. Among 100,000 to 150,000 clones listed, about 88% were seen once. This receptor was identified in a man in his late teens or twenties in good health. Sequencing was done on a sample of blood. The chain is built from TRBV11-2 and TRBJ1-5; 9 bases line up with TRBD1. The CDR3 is CASSLESGQGYQPQHF. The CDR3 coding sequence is TGTGCCAGCAGCTTAGAATCGGGACAGGGTTATCAGCCCCAGCATTTT.